These 17 T cell receptor beta chains originate from one sample sequenced in a study of cytomegalovirus exposure and HLA in healthy donors listed by TCRdb under 2017. Library construction relied on the immunoSEQ multiplex PCR assay. The multiplex PCR relied on a mix of 60 forward primers for TCR Vbeta segments and 13 reverse primers for TCR Jbeta segments. Imported from immuneACCESS, the table was reduced by TCRdb to in-frame sequences with V and J called. These copies leave out some clones; in studies compared against another copy, an unresolved V gene accounts for under half, and the cause of the remainder is not known. The sample data list 100,000 to 150,000 clones, and over 70% of these were observed just once. The ten largest clones take up roughly 2.7% of the sample. Specimen: PBMCs. Receptor source: a woman aged 55-69 years in good health and CMV-seropositive.

This chain connects TRBV7-8 to TRBJ2-7; maybe TRBD1 (6 bases). Trimming left V 3 bases short and J 2 bases short, with 14 bases between. The germline V gene has CDR1 SGHVS and CDR2 FQNEAQ. The CDR3 extends over 15 amino acids. CDR3 amino acids: CASSLDRTETYEQYF. The CDR3, as DNA: TGTGCCAGCAGCTTGGACCGGACAGAGACCTACGAGCAGTACTTC.

The chain has TRBV19 and TRBJ1-6; D unresolved. The V gene lost 6 bases and the J gene lost 10 bases, with 16 bases spanning the gap. From germline, CDR1 is LNHDA and CDR2 SQIVND (reference sequence). The CDR3 contains 14 residues. CDR3 residues: CASRMDSLDSPLHF. In nucleotides, the CDR3 is TGTGCCAGTAGGATGGACTCCCTAGACTCACCCCTCCACTTT.

This clone was counted once. The chain carries TRBV7-3 and TRBJ2-5; TRBD1 matches at 8 bases. V shed 5 bases, J shed 5 bases, and the junction held 10 bases outside the gene matches. CDR1 and CDR2 (germline): SGHTA, FQGTGA. CDR3 size: 15 residues. The CDR3 sequence is CASSQTSGGRETQYF. CDR3 bases: TGTGCCAGCAGCCAGACTTCAGGGGGCCGGGAGACCCAGTACTTC.

The sample holds a few counts of this clone. The V gene is TRBV5-1, the J gene TRBJ2-2; the D gene is possibly TRBD2 (7 bases). Germline loops: CDR1 SGHRS, CDR2 YFSETQ. The V end was cut by 4 bases, the J end by 6 bases, with 16 bases between. The CDR3 is 15 residues long. Written as DNA, the CDR3 is TGCGCCAGCAGCCTGGAGGGGGGGACGGCCGGGGAGCTGTTTTTT. Residues: CASSLEGGTAGELFF.

The rearrangement joins TRBV7-9 to TRBJ2-7; 10 bases fit TRBD2. CDR1 is SEHNR, CDR2 FQNEAQ, per germline (reference sequence). V shed 2 bases and J 2 bases; nucleotides not matched to a gene: 9. The CDR3 extends over 17 amino acids. The CDR3 loop reads CASSLTPGTSEAYEQYF. In DNA form, the CDR3 reads TGTGCCAGCAGCTTAACACCCGGGACTAGCGAGGCCTACGAGCAGTACTTC.

The chain uses TRBV6-1 and TRBJ2-7; D gene unclear. Germline V CDR1 and CDR2: MNHNS, SASEGT. Trimming took off 8 bases at V and 2 bases at J, with 13 bases between the two ends. The CDR3 runs 13 residues. CDR3 amino acids: CASLELQAYEQYF. The CDR3 DNA reads TGTGCCAGCTTAGAATTGCAGGCCTACGAGCAGTACTTC.

The CDR3 region is CASSEGWGLHNEQFF. The CDR3 region has the DNA TGTGCCAGCAGTGAAGGGTGGGGGCTCCACAATGAGCAGTTCTTC. This chain uses TRBV6-1 with TRBJ2-1, with D possibly being TRBD1 (6 bases). This CDR3 has 15 residues. V dropped 1 base and J dropped 5 bases, with 12 bases sitting between them. The germline CDR1 and CDR2 sequences are MNHNS and SASEGT.

V is TRBV14 and J is TRBJ2-5; D possibly corresponds to TRBD2 (6 bases). V gave up 0 bases and J gave up 7 bases, with 12 bases separating them. The CDR3 covers 14 residues. Germline V gene sequence: CDR1 SGHDN, CDR2 FVKESK. The CDR3 nucleotides are TGTGCCAGCAGCCAAGATAGGGGCGGGGTGACCCAGTACTTC. It specifies CASSQDRGGVTQYF.

J is TRBJ2-7 and V is TRBV5-4; D may be TRBD2 (5 bases). There are 14 residues in the CDR3. Trimming took 2 bases from V and 5 from J, leaving 14 bases between them. CDR1 and CDR2 (germline): SGHNT, YYREEE (reference sequence). The CDR3 protein is CASSFARVSHEQYF. The CDR3, as DNA: TGTGCCAGCAGCTTCGCGAGGGTTTCCCACGAGCAGTACTTC.

V is TRBV29-1 and J is TRBJ2-7; TRBD2 is a possible D gene (6 bases). The germline V gene has CDR1 SQVTM and CDR2 ANQGSEA. Trimming removed 7 bases from V and 6 bases from J, with 25 bases in between. The CDR3 has 15 residues. The CDR3 protein is CSAEGRATRGSEQYF. DNA for the CDR3: TGCAGCGCCGAGGGACGGGCAACCCGGGGGTCCGAGCAGTACTTC.

The chain links TRBV5-1 to TRBJ1-2; tentatively, D is TRBD1 (5 bases). V shed 5 bases and J shed 4 bases, with 12 bases lying between them. In germline, CDR1 is SGHRS, CDR2 YFSETQ. The CDR3 contains 13 residues. The CDR3 sequence is CASRPGQGYGYTF. DNA of the CDR3: TGCGCCAGCAGACCCGGACAAGGCTATGGCTACACCTTC.

This chain joins TRBV6-6 and TRBJ2-1, with 7 bases lining up with TRBD2. Losses at the gene ends were 2 bases for V and 4 bases for J; bases not matched to a gene: 5. In germline, CDR1 is MNHNY, CDR2 SVGAGI (reference sequence). The CDR3 loop spans 15 amino acids. The DNA for the CDR3 is TGTGCCAGCAGTTACGCCGGGGGGACGTACAATGAGCAGTTCTTC. Its translation is CASSYAGGTYNEQFF.

V gene TRBV4-1 combines with J gene TRBJ1-4; TRBD1 matches 8 bases. The germline gives CDR1 MGHRA, CDR2 YSYEKL. CDR3 length: 14 residues. Trimming took 4 bases from V and 6 from J; bases not matched to a gene: 4. The CDR3 here is CASSLGTGYEKLFF. The CDR3 nucleotides read TGCGCCAGCAGCCTCGGGACAGGATATGAAAAACTGTTTTTT.

The rearrangement joins TRBV13 to TRBJ1-2; 8 positions agree with TRBD1. This CDR3 is 14 amino acids long. In germline, CDR1 is PRHDT, CDR2 FYEKMQ (reference sequence). With V trimmed by 6 bases and J by 5 bases, 8 bases remained unmatched. Here the CDR3 reads CASSPRGREYGYTF. Here the CDR3 DNA reads TGTGCCAGCAGTCCCAGGGGGCGCGAATATGGCTACACCTTC.

This chain links TRBV9 with TRBJ1-1; D is possibly TRBD1 (5 bases). From germline, CDR1 is SGDLS and CDR2 YYNGEE. This CDR3 has 15 residues. Trimming took 2 bases from V and 5 from J, leaving 16 bases between them. The chain's CDR3 is CASSVTPDGGTEAFF. In DNA form, the CDR3 reads TGTGCCAGCAGCGTTACCCCGGACGGGGGAACTGAAGCTTTCTTT.

This clone was recorded once. The V gene is TRBV11-3, the J gene TRBJ2-5; TRBD1 aligns across 11 bases. This CDR3 has 15 amino acids. V shed 5 bases and J 5 bases; nucleotides not matched to a gene: 7. Germline CDR1 is SGHNT and CDR2 is YENEEA. The CDR3 is CASSPGTGGSETQYF. CDR3 sequence (DNA): TGTGCCAGCAGCCCGGGGACAGGGGGTAGTGAGACCCAGTACTTC.

As DNA, the CDR3 is TGTGCCAGCAGCCCGACAGGGATCACCTACGAGCAGTACTTC. Translation: CASSPTGITYEQYF. This rearrangement joins TRBV6-6 to TRBJ2-7, with 7 bases matching TRBD1. This CDR3 has 14 residues. The germline V gene encodes CDR1 MNHNY and CDR2 SVGAGI (reference sequence). J lost 2 bases, V lost 6 bases, and 7 bases had no gene match.